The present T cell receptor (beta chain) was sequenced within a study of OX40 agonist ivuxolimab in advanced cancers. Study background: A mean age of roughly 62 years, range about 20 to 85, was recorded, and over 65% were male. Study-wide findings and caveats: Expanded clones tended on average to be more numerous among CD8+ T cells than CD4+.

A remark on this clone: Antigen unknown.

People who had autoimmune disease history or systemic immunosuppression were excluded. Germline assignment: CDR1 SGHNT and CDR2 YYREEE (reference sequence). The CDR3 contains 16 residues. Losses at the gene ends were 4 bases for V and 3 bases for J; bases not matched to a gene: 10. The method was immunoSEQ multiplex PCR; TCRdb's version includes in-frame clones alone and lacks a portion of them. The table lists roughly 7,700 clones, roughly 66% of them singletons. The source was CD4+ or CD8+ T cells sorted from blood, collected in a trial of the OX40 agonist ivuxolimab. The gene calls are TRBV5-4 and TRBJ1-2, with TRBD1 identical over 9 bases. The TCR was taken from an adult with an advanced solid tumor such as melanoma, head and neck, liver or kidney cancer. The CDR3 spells CASSHHRGRKDYGYTF. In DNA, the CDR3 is TGTGCCAGCAGCCATCACAGGGGGCGGAAGGACTATGGCTACACCTTC.